This T cell receptor (beta chain) was sequenced for a study of T cell responses to AZD1222 COVID-19 vaccine. Broader study findings: Among vaccine-associated CD4 TCRs, coverage spanned spike, with dominance at 160-218 and 743-854.

Turning to this clone: The antigen is unknown.

This table comes from immunoSEQ multiplex PCR, and its TCRdb copy is limited to in-frame clones, with some not included. The repertoire holds about 160,000 clones, with 94% as singletons. Germline trimming cut 1 base from V and 1 base from J; bases unmatched to any gene: 3. CDR3 length: 16 amino acids. Germline-derived CDR1 and CDR2 are LGHDT and YNNKEL (reference sequence). The rearrangement joins TRBV3-1 (or the pseudogene TRBV3-2) to TRBJ2-7; 11 nucleotides align to TRBD1. The origin of this receptor is an adult who received the AZD1222 COVID-19 vaccine. The sample here was peripheral blood, taken 28 days after the second AZD1222 dose. The CDR3 coding sequence is TGTGCCAGCAGCCAAGGAGGGACAGGGGGGTCCTACGAGCAGTACTTC. This codes for CASSQGGTGGSYEQYF.